A selection of T cell receptor beta chains follows, all from one sample in a study of PD-1 blockade in classical Hodgkin lymphoma. Profiled with immunoSEQ multiplex PCR; TCRdb holds only in-frame clones, not every one. The table records nearly 20,000 clones, 70% to 85% of them present only once. The sample in question was peripheral blood mononuclear cells (PBMCs), obtained before the fourth cycle of nivolumab. The receptors originated from a human donor with classical Hodgkin lymphoma. Both conserved end residues are part of each CDR3. The D gene is left open where the match is weak. Rows may omit the clone size; those that give it use once, few, many or a size class.

d_gene,j_gene,abundance,v_gene,CDR3nt,CDR3aa
TRBD1,TRBJ1-1,.,TRBV29-1,TGCAGCGGGGATGGACAGGACATTAACACTGAAGCTTTCTTT,CSGDGQDINTEAFF
.,TRBJ2-1,.,TRBV11-2,TGTGCCAGCAGCTTACCCGGGGTAGGGAATGAGCAGTTCTTC,CASSLPGVGNEQFF
.,TRBJ2-7,once,TRBV29-1,TGCAGCGTTGGGGACGGTCCCTACGAGCAGTACTTC,CSVGDGPYEQYF
.,TRBJ1-5,.,TRBV10-2,TGCGCCAGCAGTGAGCGGGGGGGCGTGGGCAATCAGCCCCAGCATTTT,CASSERGGVGNQPQHF
TRBD2,TRBJ2-7,once,TRBV29-1,TGCAGCCTCGCAAAAGGGACTAGGGGGGACGAGCAGTACTTC,CSLAKGTRGDEQYF
TRBD2,TRBJ2-3,few,TRBV15,TGTGCCACCAACGCGGGAGTGGGGACAGATACGCAGTATTTT,CATNAGVGTDTQYF
.,TRBJ1-1,.,TRBV7-9,TGTGCCAGCAGCTTAGAAGGGGCGAGGACTGAAGCTTTCTTT,CASSLEGARTEAFF
TRBD1,TRBJ1-5,.,TRBV4-1,TGCGCCAGCAGCCAAGAAGGGACAGCCTTCAATCAGCCCCAGCATTTT,CASSQEGTAFNQPQHF
.,TRBJ2-1,few,TRBV4-3,TGCGCCAGCAGCCAAGAAGGCCTCAGCGGCAATGAGCAGTTCTTC,CASSQEGLSGNEQFF
TRBD1,TRBJ1-1,.,TRBV29-1,TGCAGCGGGGGACAGGGTGGAACTGAAGCTTTCTTT,CSGGQGGTEAFF
.,TRBJ2-7,.,TRBV5-6,TGTGCCAGCAGCATAGGGATGACCTACGAGCAGTACTTC,CASSIGMTYEQYF
TRBD1,TRBJ1-4,.,TRBV19,TGTGCCAGTAGTATTGGGACAGGTTACGAAAAACTGTTTTTT,CASSIGTGYEKLFF
TRBD2,TRBJ2-7,.,TRBV4-1,TGCGCCAGCAGCCTAGGACTAGCGGGAGGGACCTACGAGCAGTACTTC,CASSLGLAGGTYEQYF
TRBD1,TRBJ1-2,.,TRBV25-1,TGTGCCAGCAGAGCCGGGACAGGGGGCGACTATGGCTACACCTTC,CASRAGTGGDYGYTF
TRBD1,TRBJ2-3,.,TRBV5-1,TGCGCCAGCAGCCTCCGGACAGGTGGAGATACGCAGTATTTT,CASSLRTGGDTQYF
.,TRBJ2-5,.,TRBV6-6,TGTGCCAGCAGTTACTCGGAGTCAGGGGAGCAGACCCAGTACTTC,CASSYSESGEQTQYF
TRBD1,TRBJ2-3,.,TRBV5-1,TGCGCCAGCAGCCAAGGGACAGGGGTGACAGATACGCAGTATTTT,CASSQGTGVTDTQYF
.,TRBJ2-5,.,TRBV18,TGTGCCAGCTCACCACTTTCAGGGGCTGTAGGAGAGACCCAGTACTTC,CASSPLSGAVGETQYF
TRBD1,TRBJ2-7,.,TRBV9,TGTGCCAGCAGCGCCGGGACAGGGGACGAGCAGTACTTC,CASSAGTGDEQYF
.,TRBJ1-2,.,TRBV6-1,TGTGCCAGCAGCCCAGGGGCCCCAGGGTACGGCTACACCTTC,CASSPGAPGYGYTF
.,TRBJ1-1,.,TRBV12-5,TGTGCTAGTGGTTTATCAGGGGCGGGTGAAGCTTTCTTT,CASGLSGAGEAFF
.,TRBJ1-1,.,TRBV20-1,TGCAGTGCTAGGGGCAACACTGAAGCTTTCTTT,CSARGNTEAFF
.,TRBJ2-7,.,TRBV27,TGTGCCAGCAGCCCTACAGGGTCGGGGTCCTACGAGCAGTACTTC,CASSPTGSGSYEQYF
.,TRBJ2-5,.,TRBV27,TGTGCCAGCAAGCAGGCGGGCACCTACCAAGAGACCCAGTACTTC,CASKQAGTYQETQYF
TRBD2,TRBJ2-7,.,TRBV7-8,TGTGCCAGCAGCTCACGGCGGGGGGTATACGAGCAGTACTTC,CASSSRRGVYEQYF
TRBD2,TRBJ2-3,few,TRBV29-1,TGCAGCGTTCCGCTAGCGGGAGCAGATACGCAGTATTTT,CSVPLAGADTQYF
TRBD1,TRBJ2-1,.,TRBV10-1,TGCGCCAGTTCGAAGGGGACAGGGCCCTACAATGAGCAGTTCTTC,CASSKGTGPYNEQFF
.,TRBJ2-5,.,TRBV5-4,TGTGCCAGCAGCTTGGCGGCGGGACAAGAGACCCAGTACTTC,CASSLAAGQETQYF
.,TRBJ2-5,.,TRBV6-5,TGTGCCAGCAGTTCGGACAGAGCGCGCCAAGAGACCCAGTACTTC,CASSSDRARQETQYF
.,TRBJ1-1,.,TRBV30,TGTGCCTGGAGCCTAAATACTCGGGACACTGAAGCTTTCTTT,CAWSLNTRDTEAFF
.,TRBJ1-4,once,TRBV6-5,TGTGCCACCGATGAAAAACTGTTTTTT,CATDEKLFF
.,TRBJ2-4,once,TRBV30,TGTGCCACCGGTACAGTGGGAGGATCGATTCAGTACTTC,CATGTVGGSIQYF
.,TRBJ2-5,.,TRBV7-2,TGTGCCAGCAGCTTAGGCCTAGAATGGCAAGAGACCCAGTACTTC,CASSLGLEWQETQYF
.,TRBJ2-1,.,TRBV10-3,TGTGCCACCTCTGCTCTCTCCTACAATGAGCAGTTCTTC,CATSALSYNEQFF
.,TRBJ2-1,.,TRBV11-2,TGTGCCAGCACCCGGGGACTCCTTAGAGGCAATGAGCAGTTCTTC,CASTRGLLRGNEQFF
TRBD2,TRBJ2-2,.,TRBV7-2,TGTGCCAGCAGCATTTTAGCGGGGGGACGGGAGCTGTTTTTT,CASSILAGGRELFF
.,TRBJ1-1,once,TRBV15,TGTGCCACCAGCAGAGATGTCGGGTTATATGAAGCTTTCTTT,CATSRDVGLYEAFF
.,TRBJ1-1,.,TRBV10-1,TGCGCCAGCAAGGGGAGGGGGGATAGCACTGAAGCTTTCTTT,CASKGRGDSTEAFF
TRBD1,TRBJ1-4,.,TRBV25-1,TGTGCCAGCAGTGACCTGACAGGGGCGCGGGAAAAACTGTTTTTT,CASSDLTGAREKLFF
.,TRBJ2-3,.,TRBV10-3,TGTGCCATCAGTGAGAAGGGGGGCACAGATACGCAGTATTTT,CAISEKGGTDTQYF
.,TRBJ2-7,.,TRBV6-6,TGTGCCAGCGGGACCGACTACGAGCAGTACTTC,CASGTDYEQYF
.,TRBJ2-1,.,TRBV9,TGTGCCAGCAGCGTAGAGGAGGGAGGTGAGCAGTTCTTC,CASSVEEGGEQFF
.,TRBJ2-7,.,TRBV6-1,TGTGCCAGCAGTGAATGGGCTGTCTATATACAGCACGAGCAGTACTTC,CASSEWAVYIQHEQYF
TRBD2,TRBJ2-1,.,TRBV6-6,TGTGCCAGCAGTTACTCGAACCTAGCGGGGACTGAGCAGTTCTTC,CASSYSNLAGTEQFF
.,TRBJ2-3,few,TRBV11-2,TGTGCCAGCAGCCTTGGGGGGGACACCACAGATACGCAGTATTTT,CASSLGGDTTDTQYF
.,TRBJ2-1,.,TRBV4-3,TGCGCCAGCAGCCCAGAAAATTACAATGAGCAGTTCTTC,CASSPENYNEQFF
.,TRBJ2-3,.,TRBV6-5,TGTGCCAGCAGTTCCCGGGGGGCGGAGAGCACAGATACGCAGTATTTT,CASSSRGAESTDTQYF
.,TRBJ1-2,.,TRBV6-1,TGTGCCAGCAGACAGGGTCGGAGCTACACCTTC,CASRQGRSYTF
.,TRBJ2-1,.,TRBV5-1,TGCGCCAGCAGCTTTTCGGCCAGGGATAACAATGAGCAGTTCTTC,CASSFSARDNNEQFF
.,TRBJ1-4,few,TRBV6-1,TGTGCCAGCAGGGGAGACAGGTTTAATGAAAAACTGTTTTTT,CASRGDRFNEKLFF
TRBD1,TRBJ1-5,.,TRBV30,TGTGCCTGGAGTTCCGAGACAGGGAGAAGCAATCAGCCCCAGCATTTT,CAWSSETGRSNQPQHF
.,TRBJ2-3,.,TRBV5-5,TGTGCCAGCAGCTCCGCTACAGATACGCAGTATTTT,CASSSATDTQYF
.,TRBJ1-5,medium-sized,TRBV6-1,TGTGCCAGCAGTGGGGGGTACAATCAGCCCCAGCATTTT,CASSGGYNQPQHF
TRBD1,TRBJ2-1,once,TRBV27,TGTGCCAGCACCGGACTCACGACAGGGAAATCCTACAATGAGCAGTTCTTC,CASTGLTTGKSYNEQFF